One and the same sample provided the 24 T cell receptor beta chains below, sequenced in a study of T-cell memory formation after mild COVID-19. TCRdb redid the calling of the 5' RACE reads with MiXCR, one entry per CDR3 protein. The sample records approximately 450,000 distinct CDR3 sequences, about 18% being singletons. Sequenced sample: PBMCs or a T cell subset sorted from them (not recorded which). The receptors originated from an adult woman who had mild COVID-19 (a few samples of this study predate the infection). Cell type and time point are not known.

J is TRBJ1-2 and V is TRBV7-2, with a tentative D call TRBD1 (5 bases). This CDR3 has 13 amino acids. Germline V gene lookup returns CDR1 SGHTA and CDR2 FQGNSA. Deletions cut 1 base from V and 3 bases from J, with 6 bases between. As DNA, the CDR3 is TGTGCCAGCAGCTTAGGGGGCTACTATGGCTACACCTTC. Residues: CASSLGGYYGYTF.

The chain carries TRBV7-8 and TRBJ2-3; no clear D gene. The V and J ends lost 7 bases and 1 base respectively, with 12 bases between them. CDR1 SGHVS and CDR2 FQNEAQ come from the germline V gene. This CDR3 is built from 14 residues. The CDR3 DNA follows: TGTGCCAGCACCCCTTCTGGGGGCACAGATACGCAGTATTTT. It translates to CASTPSGGTDTQYF.

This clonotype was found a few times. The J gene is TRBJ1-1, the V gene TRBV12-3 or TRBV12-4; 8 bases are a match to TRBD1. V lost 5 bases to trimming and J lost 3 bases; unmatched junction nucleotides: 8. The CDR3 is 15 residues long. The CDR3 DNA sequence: TGTGCCAGCAGTCACTCGGACAGGGCGTACACTGAAGCTTTCTTT. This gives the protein CASSHSDRAYTEAFF.

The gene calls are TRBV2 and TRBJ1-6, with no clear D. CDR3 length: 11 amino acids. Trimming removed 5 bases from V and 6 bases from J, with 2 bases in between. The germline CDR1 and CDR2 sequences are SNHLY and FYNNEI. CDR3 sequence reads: CASSLNSPLHF. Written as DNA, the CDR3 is TGTGCCAGCAGTCTTAATTCACCCCTCCACTTT.

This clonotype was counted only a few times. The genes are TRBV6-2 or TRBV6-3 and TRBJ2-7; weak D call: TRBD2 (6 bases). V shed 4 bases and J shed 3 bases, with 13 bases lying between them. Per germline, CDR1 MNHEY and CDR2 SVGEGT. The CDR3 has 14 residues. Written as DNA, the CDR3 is TGTGCCAGCAGTTTGGGCGGGAAACGCTACGAGCAGTACTTC. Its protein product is CASSLGGKRYEQYF.

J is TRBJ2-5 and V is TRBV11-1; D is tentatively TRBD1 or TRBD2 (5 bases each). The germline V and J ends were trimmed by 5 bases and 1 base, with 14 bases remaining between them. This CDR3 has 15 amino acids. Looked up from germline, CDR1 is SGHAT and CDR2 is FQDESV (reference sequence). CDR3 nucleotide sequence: TGTGCCAGCAGCCGAACGGGGACCAGCCAAGAGACCCAGTACTTC. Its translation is CASSRTGTSQETQYF.

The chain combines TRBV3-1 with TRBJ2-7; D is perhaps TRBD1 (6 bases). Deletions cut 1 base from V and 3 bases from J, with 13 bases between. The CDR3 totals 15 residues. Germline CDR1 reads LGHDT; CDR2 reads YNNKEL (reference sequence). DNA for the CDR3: TGTGCCAGCAGCCAAGGCCAGGGGCCTCACTACGAGCAGTACTTC. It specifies CASSQGQGPHYEQYF.

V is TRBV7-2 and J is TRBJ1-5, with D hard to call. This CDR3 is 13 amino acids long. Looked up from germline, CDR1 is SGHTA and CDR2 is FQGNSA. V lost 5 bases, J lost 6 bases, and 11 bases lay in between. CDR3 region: CASSPTSGQPQHF. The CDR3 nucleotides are TGTGCCAGCAGCCCCACCTCGGGTCAGCCCCAGCATTTT.

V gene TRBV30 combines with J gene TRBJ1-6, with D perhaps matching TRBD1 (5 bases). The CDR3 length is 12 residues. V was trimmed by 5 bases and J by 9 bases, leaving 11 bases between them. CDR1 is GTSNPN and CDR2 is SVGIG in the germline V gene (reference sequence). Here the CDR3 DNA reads TGTGCCTGGGGGGCTTCTGGTTCACCCCTCCACTTT. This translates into CAWGASGSPLHF.

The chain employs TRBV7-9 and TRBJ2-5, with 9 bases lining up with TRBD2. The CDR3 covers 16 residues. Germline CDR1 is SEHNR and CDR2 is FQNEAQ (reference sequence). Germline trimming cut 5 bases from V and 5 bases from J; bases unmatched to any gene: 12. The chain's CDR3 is CASSEVLAGTRETQYF. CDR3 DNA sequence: TGTGCCAGCAGCGAAGTGCTAGCGGGAACCCGGGAGACCCAGTACTTC. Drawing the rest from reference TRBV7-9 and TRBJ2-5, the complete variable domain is DTGVSQNPRHKITKRGQNVTFRCDPISEHNRLYWYRQTLGQGPEFLTYFQNEAQLEKSRLLSDRFSAERPKGSFSTLEIQRTEQGDSAMYLCASSEVLAGTRETQYFGPGTRLLVL.

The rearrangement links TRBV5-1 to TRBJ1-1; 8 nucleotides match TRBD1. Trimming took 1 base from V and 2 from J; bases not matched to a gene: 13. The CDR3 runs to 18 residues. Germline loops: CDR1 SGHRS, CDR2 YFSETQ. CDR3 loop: CASSLTGGFFGPNTEAFF. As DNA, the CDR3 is TGCGCCAGCAGCTTGACAGGGGGTTTTTTTGGCCCAAACACTGAAGCTTTCTTT.

This chain's CDR3 is CSARDPGQGYYEQYF. The CDR3 nucleotides read TGCAGTGCTAGAGATCCGGGACAGGGGTACTACGAGCAGTACTTC. V gene TRBV20-1 combines with J gene TRBJ2-7, with TRBD1 identical over 10 bases. This CDR3 region has 15 residues. V gave up 0 bases and J gave up 3 bases; unmatched junction bases: 5. CDR1 is DFQATT, CDR2 SNEGSKA, per germline (reference sequence).

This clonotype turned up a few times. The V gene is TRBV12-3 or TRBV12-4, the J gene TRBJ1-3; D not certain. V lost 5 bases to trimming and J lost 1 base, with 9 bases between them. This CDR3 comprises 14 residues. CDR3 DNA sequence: TGTGCCAGCAGTACGGTCCTATCTGGAAACACCATATATTTT. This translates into CASSTVLSGNTIYF.

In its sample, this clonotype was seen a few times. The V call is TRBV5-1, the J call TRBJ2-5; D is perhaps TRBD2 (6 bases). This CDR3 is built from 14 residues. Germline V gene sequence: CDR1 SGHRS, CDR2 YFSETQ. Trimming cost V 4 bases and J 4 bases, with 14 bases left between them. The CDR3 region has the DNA TGCGCCAGCAGCCTCGGGGGAATATCAGAGACCCAGTACTTC. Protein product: CASSLGGISETQYF.

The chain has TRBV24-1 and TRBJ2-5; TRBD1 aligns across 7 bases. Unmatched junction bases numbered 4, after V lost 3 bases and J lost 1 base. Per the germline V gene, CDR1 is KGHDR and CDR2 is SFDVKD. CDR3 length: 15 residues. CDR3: CATSDRTGGQETQYF. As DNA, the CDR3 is TGTGCCACCAGTGATCGGACAGGAGGCCAAGAGACCCAGTACTTC.

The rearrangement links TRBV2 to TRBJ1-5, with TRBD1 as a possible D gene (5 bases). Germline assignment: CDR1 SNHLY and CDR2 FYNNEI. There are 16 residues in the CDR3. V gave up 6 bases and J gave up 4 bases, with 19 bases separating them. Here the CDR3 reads CASRAPGTPQNQPQHF. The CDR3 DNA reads TGTGCCAGCAGAGCCCCCGGGACTCCCCAGAATCAGCCCCAGCATTTT.

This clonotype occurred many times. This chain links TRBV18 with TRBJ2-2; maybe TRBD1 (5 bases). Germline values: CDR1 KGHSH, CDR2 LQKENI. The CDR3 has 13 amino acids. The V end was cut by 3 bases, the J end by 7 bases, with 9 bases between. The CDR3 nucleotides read TGTGCCAGCTCACCTAGACAGCACGGGGAGCTGTTTTTT. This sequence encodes CASSPRQHGELFF.

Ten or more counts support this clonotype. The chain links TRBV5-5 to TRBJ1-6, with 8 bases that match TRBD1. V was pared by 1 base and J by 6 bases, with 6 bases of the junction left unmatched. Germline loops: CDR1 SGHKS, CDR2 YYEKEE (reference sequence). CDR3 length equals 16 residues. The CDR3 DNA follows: TGTGCCAGCAGCTTGAGACAGGGGATAAGTAATTCACCCCTCCACTTT. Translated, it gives CASSLRQGISNSPLHF.

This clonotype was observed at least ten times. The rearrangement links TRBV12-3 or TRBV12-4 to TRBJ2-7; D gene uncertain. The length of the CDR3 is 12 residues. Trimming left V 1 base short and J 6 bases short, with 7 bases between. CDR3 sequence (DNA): TGTGCCAGCAGTTTAGGGGCAGGCGAGCAGTACTTC. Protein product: CASSLGAGEQYF.

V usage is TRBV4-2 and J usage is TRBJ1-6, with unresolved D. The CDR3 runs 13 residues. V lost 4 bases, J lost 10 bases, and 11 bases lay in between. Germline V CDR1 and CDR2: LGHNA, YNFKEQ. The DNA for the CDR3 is TGTGCCAGCAGCCGACCGGGAGACTCACCCCTCCACTTT. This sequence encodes CASSRPGDSPLHF.

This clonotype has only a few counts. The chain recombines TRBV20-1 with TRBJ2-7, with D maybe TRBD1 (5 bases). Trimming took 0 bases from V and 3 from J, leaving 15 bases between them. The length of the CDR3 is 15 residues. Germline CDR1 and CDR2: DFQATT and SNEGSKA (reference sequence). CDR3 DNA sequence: TGCAGTGCTAGAGATGTGGGGCAGTGGGACTACGAGCAGTACTTC. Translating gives CSARDVGQWDYEQYF.

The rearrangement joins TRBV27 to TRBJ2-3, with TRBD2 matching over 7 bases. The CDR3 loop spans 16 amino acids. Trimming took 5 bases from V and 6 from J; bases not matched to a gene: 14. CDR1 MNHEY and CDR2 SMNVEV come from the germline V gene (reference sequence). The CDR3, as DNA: TGTGCCAGCAGTCTCCTGGCAGCGGGAAGCGCGGATACGCAGTATTTT. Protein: CASSLLAAGSADTQYF.

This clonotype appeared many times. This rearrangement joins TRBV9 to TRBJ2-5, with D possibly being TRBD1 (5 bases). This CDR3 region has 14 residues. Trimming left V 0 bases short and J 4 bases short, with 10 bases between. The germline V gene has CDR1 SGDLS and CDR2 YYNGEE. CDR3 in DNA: TGTGCCAGCAGCGTAGGCGCAGGGTCAGAGACCCAGTACTTC. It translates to CASSVGAGSETQYF. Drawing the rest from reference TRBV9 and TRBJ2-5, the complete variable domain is DSGVTQTPKHLITATGQRVTLRCSPRSGDLSVYWYQQSLDQGLQFLIQYYNGEERAKGNILERFSAQQFPDLHSELNLSSLELGDSALYFCASSVGAGSETQYFGPGTRLLVL.

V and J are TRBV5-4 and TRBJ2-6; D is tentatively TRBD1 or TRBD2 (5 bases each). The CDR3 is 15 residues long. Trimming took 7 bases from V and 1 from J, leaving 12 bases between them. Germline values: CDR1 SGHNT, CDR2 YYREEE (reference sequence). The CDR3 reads CASGLEGSGANVLTF. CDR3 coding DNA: TGTGCCAGCGGCCTTGAGGGGTCTGGGGCCAACGTCCTGACTTTC.